The rows below give T cell receptor beta chains drawn from one sample of a study of untreated major depressive disorder. Assay: immunoSEQ multiplex PCR; the TCRdb copy retains only in-frame clones and omits some. The profile shows 20,000 to 25,000 clones, approximately 95% of them singletons. The specimen was CD4+ T cells from PBMCs. These receptors were collected from a man in his thirties or forties in good health. Each CDR3 is given with its conserved first and last residue. The order of the fields is J gene, V gene, CDR3 protein.

TRBJ2-5	TRBV5-1	CASSSGLVEETQYF
TRBJ2-1	TRBV11-2	CASSPMSGKINEQFF
TRBJ2-3	TRBV2	CASSDTFSMDTQYF
TRBJ2-3	TRBV19	CASSTSAGEAQYF
TRBJ1-3	TRBV30	CAWTPGLGGNTIYF
TRBJ2-1	TRBV5-1	CASSLRRTSGSSIEQFF
TRBJ2-5	TRBV30	CAWSVRQPQETQYF
TRBJ2-2	TRBV7-6	CASPVGEKGANTGELFF
TRBJ2-2	TRBV7-2	CASSFIRVGGELFF
TRBJ2-5	TRBV27	CASSVRDIETQYF
TRBJ2-1	TRBV15	CATSHKGLGYNEQFF